Listed below are T cell receptor beta chains from one sample, sequenced in a study of resident and recirculating memory T cells in vitiligo. The table came from immunoSEQ multiplex PCR; TCRdb's copy has only in-frame clones and leaves some out. The sample has some 70,000 clones; approximately 89% are singletons. The sample taken for sequencing was blood. The receptors come from a male donor with vitiligo. Both conserved end residues are part of each CDR3. A D gene is named only where the DNA matches it firmly. Where a row states a size, it is once, few, many or the class of an expanded clone; other rows omit it.

TRBV5-4	NA	NA	TRBJ2-5	TGTGCCAGCAGCTTGTGGGACACCGAGACCCAGTACTTC	CASSLWDTETQYF
TRBV9	NA	NA	TRBJ1-1	TGTGCCAGCAGCCCCTGGGCCGGTGGGAACACTGAAGCTTTCTTT	CASSPWAGGNTEAFF
TRBV6-6	NA	TRBD2	TRBJ2-1	TGTGCCAGCAGCCCTAGGACTAGCGGGGGGTCTGAGTTCTTC	CASSPRTSGGSEFF
TRBV6-5	once	NA	TRBJ1-3	TGTGCCAGCAGTTACTCGACAGGTTTCTCTGGAAACACCATATATTTT	CASSYSTGFSGNTIYF
TRBV9	NA	TRBD2	TRBJ2-1	TGTGCCAGCAGCGCGTCGCTGAGCGGGGGGGTATACAATGAGCAGTTCTTC	CASSASLSGGVYNEQFF
TRBV12-5	NA	NA	TRBJ1-3	TGTGCTAGTGGTTTGGTCGGCAGGGTGGAAAACACCATATATTTT	CASGLVGRVENTIYF
TRBV29-1	NA	NA	TRBJ2-7	TGCAGCGTTAGGACAGCGCTCTCCTACGAGCAGTACTTC	CSVRTALSYEQYF
TRBV29-1	NA	NA	TRBJ1-1	TGCAGCGTTGGAGGGTCCTACCTAGAAGCTTTCTTT	CSVGGSYLEAFF
TRBV19	NA	NA	TRBJ2-5	TGTGCCAGTAGTAAGCCCGCCCCAGAGACCCAGTACTTC	CASSKPAPETQYF
TRBV5-4	NA	NA	TRBJ2-1	TGTGCCAGCAGCTTGAAGGCGGGCTCCTACAATGAGCAGTTCTTC	CASSLKAGSYNEQFF
TRBV18	NA	NA	TRBJ2-5	TGTGCCAGCTCACCAGAGGGACTCCCGTACCAAGAGACCCAGTACTTC	CASSPEGLPYQETQYF
TRBV20-1	NA	NA	TRBJ2-3	TGCAGTGCGAGGGGGGGCGATACGCAGTATTTT	CSARGGDTQYF
TRBV4-2	NA	TRBD1	TRBJ2-1	TGTGCCAGCAGCCAAGCAATCGGACAGGACTACAATGAGCAGTTCTTC	CASSQAIGQDYNEQFF
TRBV9	NA	NA	TRBJ1-5	TGTGCCAGCAGCGTCACAGGTAGTGGCAATCAGCCCCAGCATTTT	CASSVTGSGNQPQHF
TRBV19	once	TRBD1	TRBJ2-7	TGTGCCAGTAGTCAAGCCGACAGGGACTCCTACGAGCAGTACTTC	CASSQADRDSYEQYF
TRBV4-2	NA	NA	TRBJ2-3	TGTGCCAGCAGCCAAGACTCCAGACAGGGGAGGGCAGATACGCAGTATTTT	CASSQDSRQGRADTQYF
TRBV5-1	once	TRBD1	TRBJ1-6	TGCGCCAGCAGCTTGGAACCAGGGGGGCCGAATTCACCCCTCCACTTT	CASSLEPGGPNSPLHF
TRBV6-1	NA	TRBD1	TRBJ1-5	TGTGCCAACGGACAGGATCCAAATCAGCCCCAGCATTTT	CANGQDPNQPQHF